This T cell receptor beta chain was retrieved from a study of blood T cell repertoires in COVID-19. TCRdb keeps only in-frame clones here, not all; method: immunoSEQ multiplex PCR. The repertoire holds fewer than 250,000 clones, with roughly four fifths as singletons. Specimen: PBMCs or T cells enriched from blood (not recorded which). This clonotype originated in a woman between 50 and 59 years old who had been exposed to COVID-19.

CDR3 protein: CASRLGESGNTIYF. DNA of the CDR3: TGTGCCAGTAGGCTCGGGGAATCTGGAAACACCATATATTTT. The V and J genes are TRBV19 and TRBJ1-3, with unresolved D. Trimming removed 6 bases from V and 1 base from J, with 10 bases in between. The CDR3 is 14 amino acids. CDR1 is LNHDA, CDR2 SQIVND, per germline (reference sequence).